These T cell receptor beta chains were read from a single sample in a study of T cell responses to AZD1222 COVID-19 vaccine. This table comes from immunoSEQ multiplex PCR, and its TCRdb copy is limited to in-frame clones, with some not included. The sample consists of about 190,000 clones, approximately 91% of them appearing once. The sequences come from peripheral blood, collected on day 0 of AZD1222 vaccination. The receptor set was obtained from an adult in good health. Each CDR3 is given with its conserved first and last residue. Each record gives: CDR3 length, V gene, D gene, J gene, CDR3 protein. The D gene is left open where the match is weak.

length: 12; V: TRBV27; D: NA; J: TRBJ1-5; CDR3: CASRHRNQPQHF
length: 14; V: TRBV9; D: NA; J: TRBJ1-1; CDR3: CASSVGGANTEAFF
length: 14; V: TRBV10-3; D: NA; J: TRBJ1-2; CDR3: CAISEVGRDYGYTF
length: 11; V: TRBV5-4; D: NA; J: TRBJ1-1; CDR3: CASSAGTEAFF
length: 13; V: TRBV5-4; D: NA; J: TRBJ1-1; CDR3: CASSVALNTEAFF
length: 16; V: TRBV28; D: TRBD1; J: TRBJ2-7; CDR3: CASSPAGQEKSYEQYF
length: 14; V: TRBV13; D: TRBD1; J: TRBJ1-6; CDR3: CASSSTGYNSPLHF
length: 13; V: TRBV6-1; D: NA; J: TRBJ2-7; CDR3: CASSESSTYEQYF
length: 12; V: TRBV27; D: NA; J: TRBJ2-5; CDR3: CASGSIQETQYF
length: 14; V: TRBV28; D: TRBD2; J: TRBJ2-7; CDR3: CASSLGGTPREQYF
length: 15; V: TRBV27; D: NA; J: TRBJ1-1; CDR3: CASIPLSRAVHEAFF
length: 15; V: TRBV6-5; D: TRBD2; J: TRBJ2-1; CDR3: CASSYWGEGRYEQFF
length: 16; V: TRBV28; D: NA; J: TRBJ1-1; CDR3: CASSFPIGGADTEAFF
length: 15; V: TRBV9; D: NA; J: TRBJ1-6; CDR3: CASSVVEGVGSPLHF
length: 15; V: TRBV18; D: NA; J: TRBJ1-1; CDR3: CASSPGGAFNTEAFF
length: 16; V: TRBV5-8; D: TRBD2; J: TRBJ2-4; CDR3: CASSLENASGRSIQYF
length: 12; V: TRBV18; D: NA; J: TRBJ2-7; CDR3: CASSPESYEQYF
length: 15; V: TRBV9; D: TRBD1; J: TRBJ2-7; CDR3: CASSESGTARYEQYF
length: 14; V: TRBV2; D: NA; J: TRBJ1-2; CDR3: CASSGSEANYGYTF
length: 13; V: TRBV5-1; D: NA; J: TRBJ1-4; CDR3: CASSLGANEKLFF
length: 10; V: TRBV20-1; D: NA; J: TRBJ2-1; CDR3: CSVQGNEQFF
length: 17; V: TRBV7-8; D: NA; J: TRBJ1-1; CDR3: CASSRLQGWGANTEAFF
length: 13; V: TRBV2; D: NA; J: TRBJ2-1; CDR3: CASKGPAYNEQFF
length: 14; V: TRBV9; D: NA; J: TRBJ2-2; CDR3: CASSSRGDPGELFF
length: 16; V: TRBV19; D: TRBD2; J: TRBJ2-7; CDR3: CASSTPGRGSAYEQYF
length: 13; V: TRBV5-6; D: TRBD1; J: TRBJ1-3; CDR3: CASSVRGPNTIYF
length: 13; V: TRBV7-9; D: NA; J: TRBJ2-7; CDR3: CASSLADAGRQYF
length: 16; V: TRBV11-2; D: TRBD1; J: TRBJ1-1; CDR3: CASSFLSGTGDTEAFF
length: 14; V: TRBV10-3; D: NA; J: TRBJ2-7; CDR3: CAIRETPQSYEQYF
length: 12; V: TRBV24-1; D: TRBD1; J: TRBJ2-1; CDR3: CATGQGNNEQFF
length: 14; V: TRBV27; D: NA; J: TRBJ1-2; CDR3: CASSLGRVGYGYTF
length: 16; V: TRBV2; D: NA; J: TRBJ2-1; CDR3: CASSEGIDKSYNEQFF
length: 14; V: TRBV27; D: NA; J: TRBJ2-7; CDR3: CASSLIWGSYEQYF
length: 13; V: TRBV5-4; D: NA; J: TRBJ2-7; CDR3: CASSHPATYEQYF
length: 14; V: TRBV2; D: TRBD1; J: TRBJ2-2; CDR3: CASSDRGNTGELFF
length: 14; V: TRBV10-3; D: NA; J: TRBJ1-4; CDR3: CAISEGQPNEKLFF